These 32 T cell receptor beta chains came from one sample sequenced in a study of T cells after yellow fever vaccination. TCRdb called the 5' RACE reads again in MiXCR, with one record for every CDR3 protein. The sample includes about 75,000 distinct CDR3 sequences, under 9.5% seen only once; the top ten take around 29%. The starting material was CD8+ T cells sorted from PBMCs, obtained 10 to 11 days after the first yellow fever vaccination. These receptor sequences come from a man between 18 and 35 years old who received the YFV17D yellow fever vaccine.

Ten or more counts support this clonotype. The V gene is TRBV19, the J gene TRBJ2-5, with D perhaps assigned TRBD1 or TRBD2 (5 bases each). Germline assignment: CDR1 LNHDA and CDR2 SQIVND (reference sequence). The V and J ends lost 5 bases and 5 bases respectively, with 12 bases between them. The CDR3 consists of 13 residues. The CDR3 nucleotides read TGTGCCAGTAGTCTCGGGGACCTGGAGACCCAGTACTTC. This translates into CASSLGDLETQYF.

This chain links TRBV12-5 with TRBJ1-1; D gene ambiguous. This CDR3 comprises 13 residues. The V end was cut by 4 bases, the J end by 1 base, with 7 bases between. CDR1 is LGHNT and CDR2 is FRNRAP in the germline V gene. The CDR3 DNA is TGTGCTAGTGGTTGGGGAGGGAACACTGAAGCTTTCTTT. Encoded protein: CASGWGGNTEAFF.

This clonotype has more than one count but fewer than ten. This rearrangement joins TRBV7-9 to TRBJ1-2, with D perhaps TRBD1 (5 bases). V shed 5 bases and J shed 1 base, with 11 bases lying between them. The germline V gene has CDR1 SEHNR and CDR2 FQNEAQ (reference sequence). The CDR3 consists of 14 residues. The CDR3 sequence is CASSPGGGNYGYTF. For the CDR3, the DNA is TGTGCCAGCAGCCCGGGGGGAGGTAACTATGGCTACACCTTC.

This clonotype showed up just a few times. V gene TRBV11-2 combines with J gene TRBJ2-2, with 10 bases identical to TRBD1. The trim removed 5 bases at V and 6 bases at J, leaving 9 bases unmatched. The germline CDR1 and CDR2 sequences are SGHAT and FQNNGV. The CDR3 spans 16 residues. CDR3 DNA: TGTGCCAGCAGCCATCCCGGGACAGGGGAGGCCGGGGAGCTGTTTTTT. The encoded protein is CASSHPGTGEAGELFF.

This chain uses TRBV4-1 with TRBJ2-3; 14 bases map to TRBD2. Germline values: CDR1 MGHRA, CDR2 YSYEKL. CDR3 length equals 18 residues. V gave up 6 bases and J gave up 5 bases; unmatched junction bases: 13. CDR3 amino acids: CASRPGTSGGPGGDTQYF. DNA for the CDR3: TGCGCCAGCAGACCCGGGACTAGCGGGGGACCAGGCGGAGATACGCAGTATTTT.

This clonotype was detected many times. This sequence joins TRBV20-1 and TRBJ2-7, with TRBD2 identical over 8 bases. CDR3 length: 12 amino acids. Trimming removed 0 bases from V and 10 bases from J; junction bases left unmatched: 5. From germline, CDR1 is DFQATT and CDR2 SNEGSKA (reference sequence). Here the CDR3 DNA reads TGCAGTGCTAGAGAAGGTAGCGGGGATCAGTACTTC. Its protein is CSAREGSGDQYF.

The chain joins TRBV19 to TRBJ2-1, with D tentatively TRBD2 (7 bases). V lost 7 bases and J 5 bases, leaving 21 bases between the germline ends. The CDR3 sequence is 16 residues long. CDR1 and CDR2 from the germline V gene are LNHDA and SQIVND (reference sequence). The DNA of the CDR3 is TGTGCCAGTAACCCGGAGGGGGGGGCGGGTCACAATGAGCAGTTCTTC. Amino acid sequence: CASNPEGGAGHNEQFF.

This rearrangement joins TRBV14 to TRBJ1-1; no reliable D call. The germline gives CDR1 SGHDN, CDR2 FVKESK. V dropped 6 bases and J dropped 3 bases, with 11 bases sitting between them. There are 13 residues in the CDR3. CDR3 protein: CASRPTGYTEAFF. In DNA form, the CDR3 reads TGTGCCAGCAGGCCGACCGGATACACTGAAGCTTTCTTT.

Ten or more counts support this clonotype. The V and J genes are TRBV5-1 and TRBJ2-2, with D possibly being TRBD1 (5 bases). Germline CDR1 reads SGHRS; CDR2 reads YFSETQ. This CDR3 comprises 14 residues. V gave up 2 bases and J gave up 4 bases, with 9 bases separating them. CDR3: CASSFRAVTGELFF. The CDR3, as DNA: TGCGCCAGCAGCTTCAGGGCCGTCACCGGGGAGCTGTTTTTT.

This clonotype was picked up many times. J is TRBJ2-7 and V is TRBV5-1; TRBD1 matches 8 bases. This CDR3 spans 14 amino acids. The V and J ends lost 0 bases and 2 bases, in that order; junction bases with no gene match: 1. CDR1 SGHRS and CDR2 YFSETQ come from the germline V gene. The CDR3 is CASSLDRGAYEQYF. The CDR3 nucleotides read TGCGCCAGCAGCTTGGACAGGGGGGCCTACGAGCAGTACTTC.

This clonotype was observed at least ten times. This chain connects TRBV7-6 to TRBJ2-1; possible D gene TRBD1, 6 bases. The V and J ends lost 5 bases and 5 bases respectively, with 19 bases between them. The CDR3 is 16 residues long. Germline values: CDR1 SGHVS, CDR2 FNYEAQ. CDR3 amino acids: CASSLNTGINNNEQFF. DNA of the CDR3: TGTGCCAGCAGCCTTAATACAGGGATTAACAACAATGAGCAGTTCTTC.

This clonotype showed up just a few times. The chain uses TRBV11-2 and TRBJ1-5; D is undetermined. V lost 2 bases to trimming and J lost 2 bases, with 10 bases between them. The CDR3 length is 15 residues. Per the germline V gene, CDR1 is SGHAT and CDR2 is FQNNGV. The CDR3 nucleotides are TGTGCCAGCAGCTTATTTTCAGAAGGCAATCAGCCCCAGCATTTT. Its translation: CASSLFSEGNQPQHF.

This clonotype showed up many times. The rearrangement uses TRBV4-3 and TRBJ2-5; D is uncertain. The length of the CDR3 is 15 residues. The V end was cut by 0 bases, the J end by 0 bases, with 8 bases between. The germline V gene encodes CDR1 LGHNA and CDR2 YSLEER. CDR3 DNA: TGCGCCAGCAGCCAAGATTTGGCTAACCAAGAGACCCAGTACTTC. Translation gives CASSQDLANQETQYF.

This clonotype was counted at least ten times. The rearrangement uses TRBV4-3 and TRBJ1-3; no clear D gene. The CDR3 totals 14 residues. V was clipped by 1 base and J by 2 bases, with 6 bases between them. The germline CDR1 and CDR2 sequences are LGHNA and YSLEER. CDR3 residues: CASSQGSPGNTIYF. The CDR3 DNA is TGCGCCAGCAGCCAAGGTTCTCCTGGAAACACCATATATTTT.

The rearrangement uses TRBV2 and TRBJ1-5; TRBD1 aligns across 7 bases. CDR1 and CDR2 from the germline V gene are SNHLY and FYNNEI. V lost 5 bases, J lost 3 bases, and 4 bases stayed unmatched. The length of the CDR3 is 14 residues. The CDR3 here is CASSTTGINQPQHF. The CDR3, as DNA: TGTGCCAGCAGTACGACAGGGATCAATCAGCCCCAGCATTTT.

This clonotype was recorded many times. V usage is TRBV12-3 or TRBV12-4 and J usage is TRBJ2-1, with unresolved D. Trimming took 2 bases from V and 2 from J, leaving 13 bases between them. The CDR3 covers 16 residues. The CDR3 sequence: CASSLWSRPAYNEQFF. DNA of the CDR3: TGTGCCAGCAGTTTATGGAGTAGGCCGGCCTACAATGAGCAGTTCTTC.

This clonotype was detected ten times or more. The gene calls are TRBV7-3 and TRBJ2-2; 10 nucleotides align to TRBD1. Germline V gene data show CDR1 as SGHTA and CDR2 as FQGTGA. The CDR3 spans 17 residues. V shed 6 bases and J 3 bases; nucleotides not matched to a gene: 10. CDR3: CASSPPRGTGDTGELFF. DNA of the CDR3: TGTGCCAGCAGTCCCCCGCGGGGGACAGGGGACACCGGGGAGCTGTTTTTT.

In this sample, this clonotype turned up many times. CDR3 amino acids: CAISEGGASYEQYV. CDR3 nucleotide sequence: TGTGCCATCAGTGAGGGGGGGGCCTCCTACGAGCAGTACGTC. The rearrangement links TRBV10-3 to TRBJ2-7; tentatively, D is TRBD2 (7 bases). The CDR3 loop spans 14 amino acids. The germline V gene encodes CDR1 ENHRY and CDR2 SYGVKD. V lost 2 bases and J lost 0, with 8 bases in between.

This clonotype was counted at least ten times. CDR3 DNA sequence: TGTGCCAGCAGCTTAGGGGGGGCAGGGTGGAACACTGAAGCTTTCTTT. Amino acids: CASSLGGAGWNTEAFF. The chain carries TRBV7-9 and TRBJ1-1; TRBD1 might be the D (6 bases). In germline, CDR1 is SEHNR, CDR2 FQNEAQ (reference sequence). This CDR3 contains 16 residues. The ends were cut back, 1 base at V and 1 base at J, with 13 bases in the middle.

DNA of the CDR3: TGCAGTGCTCCACGGTTAGGGGTCCCGGGACAGGGAGGGACCTACGAGCAGTACGTC. Translating gives CSAPRLGVPGQGGTYEQYV. The genes are TRBV20-1 and TRBJ2-7; 9 bases align to TRBD1. This CDR3 comprises 19 residues. V gave up 5 bases and J gave up 2 bases; unmatched junction bases: 22. Germline V gene sequence: CDR1 DFQATT, CDR2 SNEGSKA (reference sequence).

This clonotype was counted ten times or more. The chain combines TRBV4-1 with TRBJ1-1; tentatively, D is TRBD1 (5 bases). V was clipped by 0 bases and J by 1 base, with 6 bases between them. There are 14 residues in the CDR3. The germline V gene encodes CDR1 MGHRA and CDR2 YSYEKL. CDR3 in DNA: TGCGCCAGCAGCCAAGAAGGGGCGAACACTGAAGCTTTCTTT. This sequence encodes CASSQEGANTEAFF.

This clonotype has a handful of counts. The chain carries TRBV29-1 and TRBJ2-1; 16 bases are shared with TRBD2. CDR3 size: 14 residues. Trimming removed 3 bases from V and 9 bases from J; junction bases left unmatched: 2. Germline CDR1 reads SQVTM; CDR2 reads ANQGSEA. CDR3 loop: CSVEGLAGGAEQFF. The CDR3, as DNA: TGCAGCGTTGAGGGACTAGCGGGGGGGGCTGAGCAGTTCTTC.

The rearrangement links TRBV5-1 to TRBJ2-2; TRBD1 might be the D (5 bases). Germline CDR1 SGHRS, CDR2 YFSETQ. The ends were cut back, 4 bases at V and 4 bases at J, with 17 bases in the middle. The CDR3 sequence is 16 residues long. CDR3 residues: CASSLALGDATGELFF. The CDR3 nucleotides are TGCGCCAGCAGCCTGGCATTAGGGGATGCCACCGGGGAGCTGTTTTTT. Complete variable domain (other parts from reference TRBV5-1 and TRBJ2-2): KAGVTQTPRYLIKTRGQQVTLSCSPISGHRSVSWYQQTPGQGLQFLFEYFSETQRNKGNFPGRFSGRQFSNSRSEMNVSTLELGDSALYLCASSLALGDATGELFFGEGSRLTVL.

This clonotype has a handful of counts. CDR3 in DNA: TGTGCCAGCAGCTTAGGCTCGATGGGGATCGAGACCCAGTACTTC. This gives the protein CASSLGSMGIETQYF. The genes are TRBV7-9 and TRBJ2-5; no firm D call. Germline-derived CDR1 and CDR2 are SEHNR and FQNEAQ (reference sequence). Trimming removed 1 base from V and 5 bases from J, with 14 bases in between. The CDR3 is made up of 15 amino acids.

This clonotype was seen repeatedly, ten times or more. This rearrangement joins TRBV5-1 to TRBJ2-7; possibly TRBD1 or TRBD2 for D (6 bases each). Trimming stripped 3 bases from V and 2 bases from J, with 12 bases between. The CDR3 is made up of 14 amino acids. Per germline, CDR1 SGHRS and CDR2 YFSETQ. The CDR3 bases are TGCGCCAGCAGCTGGAGGGACACTACCTACGAGCAGTACTTC. Amino acids: CASSWRDTTYEQYF.

This clonotype has ten or more counts. In DNA, the CDR3 is TGTGCCAGCAGCTTAGTCGGTAGCGGGGGGGAAGAGACCCAGTACTTC. It translates to CASSLVGSGGEETQYF. This chain connects TRBV7-8 to TRBJ2-5; 11 nucleotides agree with TRBD2. Looked up from germline, CDR1 is SGHVS and CDR2 is FQNEAQ. The CDR3 is made up of 16 amino acids. The V and J ends lost 1 base and 3 bases, in that order; junction bases with no gene match: 4.

The CDR3, as DNA: TGTGCCAGCAGCCAACCAGGATACACCGGGGAGCTGTTTTTT. Translating gives CASSQPGYTGELFF. This chain links TRBV14 with TRBJ2-2; D gene unclear. The CDR3 totals 14 residues. The germline gives CDR1 SGHDN, CDR2 FVKESK. The ends were cut back, 2 bases at V and 3 bases at J, with 7 bases in the middle.

This clonotype was found many times. J is TRBJ2-2 and V is TRBV4-3; 12 nucleotides align to TRBD2. V was clipped by 0 bases and J by 3 bases; unmatched bases: 5. Germline-derived CDR1 and CDR2 are LGHNA and YSLEER. CDR3 length: 18 residues. CDR3 bases: TGCGCCAGCAGCCAAGATCCGGGACTAGCGGGCCACACCGGGGAGCTGTTTTTT. It specifies CASSQDPGLAGHTGELFF.

This clonotype was seen a single time. One junction end disagrees with the germline gene, perhaps due to a read error. The chain combines TRBV7-9 with TRBJ2-7, with D perhaps being TRBD1 or TRBD2 (5 bases each). Germline CDR1 SEHNR, CDR2 FQNEAQ (reference sequence). The CDR3 sequence is 14 residues long. The CDR3 DNA reads as TGTGCCAGCAGATTAGGGTTGGGACCCTACGAGCAGTACTTC. Translation gives CASRLGLGPYEQYF.

This clonotype appeared a few times. The gene calls are TRBV19 and TRBJ2-1; D is possibly TRBD1 (5 bases). V was shortened by 5 bases and J by 4 bases, with 15 bases between the two germline ends. CDR3 length: 15 residues. Germline V lookup: CDR1 LNHDA, CDR2 SQIVND (reference sequence). The CDR3 loop reads CASSLRTGLYNEQFF. The CDR3 coding sequence is TGTGCCAGTAGTTTGAGAACAGGCCTATACAATGAGCAGTTCTTC.

This clonotype showed up many times. The chain is built from TRBV5-1 and TRBJ2-1; 11 nucleotides line up with TRBD1. The CDR3 consists of 16 residues. Losses at the gene ends were 6 bases for V and 5 bases for J; bases not matched to a gene: 10. Germline CDR1 reads SGHRS; CDR2 reads YFSETQ. The CDR3 sequence is CASTYTGTGGNNEQFF. The CDR3 nucleotides are TGCGCCAGCACCTATACCGGGACAGGGGGTAACAATGAGCAGTTCTTC.

This clonotype was observed at least ten times. The rearrangement uses TRBV12-3 or TRBV12-4 and TRBJ2-3, with a weak D call TRBD1 (5 bases). V was pared by 0 bases and J by 1 base, with 8 bases between. The CDR3 sequence is 15 residues long. As DNA, the CDR3 is TGTGCCAGCAGTTTAGCTAGACAGCGCACAGATACGCAGTATTTT. The encoded protein is CASSLARQRTDTQYF.